These 19 T cell receptor beta chains were sequenced from one sample in a study of blood T cell repertoires in COVID-19. Only in-frame clones appear in the TCRdb table, and some are missing; sequencing was by immunoSEQ multiplex PCR. Altogether 150,000 to 200,000 clones are present, about 91% being singletons, with the ten largest covering around 4%. Input material: peripheral blood. All receptors derive from a woman aged 25 to 39 with acute or convalescent COVID-19.

V gene TRBV2 combines with J gene TRBJ2-7; D may be TRBD2 (6 bases). The germline V and J ends were trimmed by 8 bases and 6 bases, with 17 bases remaining between them. CDR1 and CDR2 (germline): SNHLY, FYNNEI. CDR3 length: 13 amino acids. In nucleotides, the CDR3 is TGTGCCAGCCGATTGGACTATGCCAGCGAGCAGTACTTC. Translated, it gives CASRLDYASEQYF.

The CDR3 nucleotides are TGTGCCAGCAGCTTAGCCCGGGTTTATAGCAATCAGCCCCAGCATTTT. Amino acid sequence: CASSLARVYSNQPQHF. The chain couples TRBV7-8 to TRBJ1-5; D call uncertain. The germline V gene encodes CDR1 SGHVS and CDR2 FQNEAQ. This CDR3 spans 16 amino acids. V was trimmed by 0 bases and J by 0 bases, leaving 9 bases between them.

This chain uses TRBV2 with TRBJ2-2, with D maybe TRBD2 (5 bases). V dropped 8 bases and J dropped 2 bases, with 15 bases sitting between them. The CDR3 is made up of 15 amino acids. Germline CDR1 is SNHLY and CDR2 is FYNNEI. For the CDR3, the DNA is TGTGCCAGCGGTCTTGAGCGGCTAAACACCGGGGAGCTGTTTTTT. Amino acids: CASGLERLNTGELFF.

The rearrangement joins TRBV5-4 to TRBJ1-1; 7 bases align to TRBD1. Trimming at V came to 2 bases and at J to 4 bases, leaving 11 bases not matched to a gene. The CDR3 has 16 amino acids. Germline CDR1 SGHNT, CDR2 YYREEE (reference sequence). CDR3 bases: TGTGCCAGCAGCTTCGTACAGGGGTCGGGGAGCACTGAAGCTTTCTTT. As protein: CASSFVQGSGSTEAFF. The full variable domain, with the rest looked up from reference TRBV5-4 and TRBJ1-1, is ETGVTQSPTHLIKTRGQQVTLRCSSQSGHNTVSWYQQALGQGPQFIFQYYREEENGRGNFPPRFSGLQFPNYSSELNVNALELDDSALYLCASSFVQGSGSTEAFFGQGTRLTVV.

This chain links TRBV18 with TRBJ1-6; D is ambiguous. Germline V gene data show CDR1 as KGHSH and CDR2 as LQKENI. The V gene lost 1 base and the J gene lost 5 bases, with 12 bases spanning the gap. This CDR3 is 16 amino acids long. CDR3 residues: CASSPLGVLNNSPLHF. The CDR3 DNA reads as TGTGCCAGCTCACCACTCGGGGTGTTGAATAATTCACCCCTCCACTTT.

The rearrangement uses TRBV11-2 and TRBJ1-5; D is unresolved. Germline loops: CDR1 SGHAT, CDR2 FQNNGV. The ends were cut back, 2 bases at V and 3 bases at J, with 11 bases in the middle. This CDR3 spans 15 amino acids. CDR3 region: CASSLSGISNQPQHF. In DNA, the CDR3 is TGTGCCAGCAGCTTAAGCGGGATCTCCAATCAGCCCCAGCATTTT.

This chain links TRBV13 with TRBJ1-2; 7 bases are a match to TRBD1. After removal of 0 bases from V and 4 bases from J, the junction contained 5 bases not matched to a gene. The germline V gene has CDR1 PRHDT and CDR2 FYEKMQ (reference sequence). CDR3 length: 15 amino acids. CDR3: CASSLGRGGRYGYTF. CDR3 DNA sequence: TGTGCCAGCAGCTTAGGTAGAGGGGGCCGCTATGGCTACACCTTC. The complete variable domain, with remaining parts taken from reference TRBV13 and TRBJ1-2, reads AAGVIQSPRHLIKEKRETATLKCYPIPRHDTVYWYQQGPGQDPQFLISFYEKMQSDKGSIPDRFSAQQFSDYHSELNMSSLELGDSALYFCASSLGRGGRYGYTFGSGTRLTVV.

The DNA of the CDR3 is TGTGCCAGCAGCTACAGGAAGAGCTCTGGAAACACCATATATTTT. Translating gives CASSYRKSSGNTIYF. The chain employs TRBV7-4 and TRBJ1-3; tentatively, D is TRBD1 (5 bases). The CDR3 spans 15 residues. V gave up 4 bases and J gave up 0 bases, with 10 bases separating them. The germline V gene encodes CDR1 SGHVT and CDR2 SQSDAQ.

The rearrangement joins TRBV5-4 to TRBJ2-3; D perhaps matches TRBD1 (6 bases). Germline-derived CDR1 and CDR2 are SGHNT and YYREEE (reference sequence). V was cut by 2 bases and J by 6 bases, with 16 bases left in between. The CDR3 is 15 amino acids. The CDR3 nucleotides are TGTGCCAGCAGCTTTAGGCAGGGGCACTCTGATACGCAGTATTTT. This gives the protein CASSFRQGHSDTQYF.

The chain carries TRBV4-1 and TRBJ2-7; TRBD2 might be the D (6 bases). CDR1 MGHRA and CDR2 YSYEKL come from the germline V gene. Trimming left V 4 bases short and J 0 bases short, with 16 bases between. This CDR3 has 16 residues. The CDR3 reads CASSPVGRLGSYEQYF. CDR3 bases: TGCGCCAGCAGCCCAGTAGGGAGGTTGGGCTCCTACGAGCAGTACTTC.

The chain recombines TRBV5-1 with TRBJ1-2, with D possibly matching TRBD1 (5 bases). This CDR3 region has 12 residues. CDR1 is SGHRS and CDR2 is YFSETQ in the germline V gene. V lost 4 bases, J lost 1 base, and 5 bases lay in between. The CDR3 is CASSDSNYGYTF. The CDR3 DNA reads TGCGCCAGCAGCGACAGTAACTATGGCTACACCTTC. Combining the CDR3 with reference TRBV5-1 and TRBJ1-2 gives the whole variable domain KAGVTQTPRYLIKTRGQQVTLSCSPISGHRSVSWYQQTPGQGLQFLFEYFSETQRNKGNFPGRFSGRQFSNSRSEMNVSTLELGDSALYLCASSDSNYGYTFGSGTRLTVV.

The chain uses TRBV19 and TRBJ1-3, with D possibly TRBD1 on 5 matching bases. The CDR3 sequence is 17 residues long. Trimming cost V 3 bases and J 1 base, with 16 bases left between them. Germline V lookup: CDR1 LNHDA, CDR2 SQIVND (reference sequence). The CDR3 here is CASSISRVGVSGNTIYF. The CDR3 DNA is TGTGCCAGTAGTATTTCCAGGGTAGGCGTATCTGGAAACACCATATATTTT.

The rearrangement links TRBV11-2 to TRBJ2-5; possibly TRBD1 for D (5 bases). This CDR3 is 12 amino acids long. V gave up 5 bases and J gave up 5 bases, with 9 bases separating them. Germline V gene sequence: CDR1 SGHAT, CDR2 FQNNGV. The CDR3 here is CASSPQDETQYF. CDR3 coding DNA: TGTGCCAGCAGCCCACAGGACGAGACCCAGTACTTC.

The rearrangement links TRBV28 to TRBJ2-3; D not certain. Trimming cost V 6 bases and J 1 base, with 5 bases left between them. The CDR3 has 12 amino acids. Germline CDR1 reads MDHEN; CDR2 reads SYDVKM. The CDR3, as DNA: TGTGCCAGCAGCACAGGCACAGATACGCAGTATTTT. Its translation is CASSTGTDTQYF.

The chain uses TRBV2 and TRBJ1-1, with 9 positions matching TRBD1. Germline V CDR1 and CDR2: SNHLY, FYNNEI. V shed 8 bases, J shed 4 bases, and the junction held 8 bases outside the gene matches. The CDR3 spans 14 residues. Here the CDR3 reads CASRDRVGFTEAFF. CDR3 bases: TGTGCCAGCCGGGACAGGGTTGGTTTCACTGAAGCTTTCTTT.

This chain links TRBV7-8 with TRBJ2-2; tentatively, D is TRBD1 (5 bases). The CDR3 covers 15 residues. The V and J ends lost 3 bases and 3 bases respectively, with 11 bases between them. Per germline, CDR1 SGHVS and CDR2 FQNEAQ. The CDR3, as DNA: TGTGCCAGCAGCTTTCTCAGGGCCGACACCGGGGAGCTGTTTTTT. It yields the protein CASSFLRADTGELFF.

The gene calls are TRBV5-4 and TRBJ2-6; D unclear. CDR3 length equals 15 residues. CDR1 is SGHNT and CDR2 is YYREEE in the germline V gene (reference sequence). V was trimmed by 2 bases and J by 1 base, leaving 7 bases between them. CDR3 nucleotides: TGTGCCAGCAGCTTTTTCCAGTCTGGGGCCAACGTCCTGACTTTC. It specifies CASSFFQSGANVLTF.

The chain recombines TRBV5-1 with TRBJ1-6, with 7 nucleotides matching TRBD1. Germline V lookup: CDR1 SGHRS, CDR2 YFSETQ. V was pared by 4 bases and J by 7 bases, with 5 bases of the junction left unmatched. The CDR3 length is 14 residues. The CDR3, as DNA: TGCGCCAGCAGCCCGGGACAGATAAATTCACCCCTCCACTTT. Its translation: CASSPGQINSPLHF.

V is TRBV5-6 and J is TRBJ1-3; tentatively, D is TRBD1 (5 bases). Per germline, CDR1 SGHDT and CDR2 YYEEEE. The CDR3 totals 15 residues. V was pared by 4 bases and J by 7 bases, with 18 bases between. The CDR3 DNA reads as TGTGCCAGCAGCCCGGCGGGGGTCCCGGCGAACACCATATATTTT. It yields the protein CASSPAGVPANTIYF. The full variable domain, rest sourced from reference TRBV5-6 and TRBJ1-3, is DAGVTQSPTHLIKTRGQQVTLRCSPKSGHDTVSWYQQALGQGPQFIFQYYEEEERQRGNFPDRFSGHQFPNYSSELNVNALLLGDSALYLCASSPAGVPANTIYFGEGSWLTVV.